This entry lists 29 T cell receptor beta chains sequenced from one sample in a study of T cell repertoires in ileal Crohn's disease. TCRdb's copy holds only in-frame clones and misses some; the assay was immunoSEQ multiplex PCR. The sample comprises roughly 9,600 clones, 76% of which are singletons, and around 25% rests with the top ten. The sequenced sample consisted of ileal tissue. The receptors were gathered from an adult with Crohn's disease.

This chain connects TRBV6-1 to TRBJ1-4, with 8 bases that match TRBD1. Germline lookup yields CDR1 MNHNS and CDR2 SASEGT. The CDR3 spans 15 residues. V lost 8 bases and J lost 8; bases outside the gene matches: 13. This CDR3 reads CASRSQTGGPEKLFF. In nucleotides, the CDR3 is TGTGCCAGCCGCTCCCAAACAGGGGGTCCGGAAAAACTGTTTTTT.

This clone was recorded a few times. V and J are TRBV5-4 and TRBJ2-5; D unresolved. Matching the DNA end better, TRBJ2-7 makes the J call doubtful. Germline loops: CDR1 SGHNT, CDR2 YYREEE (reference sequence). The CDR3 sequence is 17 residues long. The CDR3 here is CASSLEGWGNNDYEQYF. As DNA, the CDR3 is TGTGCCAGCAGCTTGGAGGGCTGGGGAAATAACGACTACGAGCAGTACTTC.

This chain uses TRBV4-3 with TRBJ1-6; D call uncertain. This CDR3 is built from 13 residues. The germline V and J ends were trimmed by 0 bases and 5 bases, with 2 bases remaining between them. Germline V CDR1 and CDR2: LGHNA, YSLEER. In nucleotides, the CDR3 is TGCGCCAGCAGCCAAGACAATAATTCACCCCTCCACTTT. It is translated as CASSQDNNSPLHF.

The CDR3 sequence is CASSLQGLWNQPQHF. CDR3 nucleotides: TGTGCCAGCAGTCTACAGGGGCTATGGAATCAGCCCCAGCATTTT. The chain is built from TRBV2 and TRBJ1-5, with 7 nucleotides matching TRBD1. Germline trimming cut 5 bases from V and 4 bases from J; bases unmatched to any gene: 8. Germline V gene lookup returns CDR1 SNHLY and CDR2 FYNNEI. The CDR3 is 15 residues long.

This clone has only a few counts. The genes are TRBV27 and TRBJ1-1; D is possibly TRBD1 (5 bases). Germline CDR1 and CDR2: MNHEY and SMNVEV (reference sequence). The CDR3 totals 15 residues. Deletions cut 7 bases from V and 2 bases from J, with 17 bases between. The CDR3 loop is CASKLYLGQNTEAFF. CDR3 coding DNA: TGTGCCAGCAAGTTATACTTGGGGCAAAACACTGAAGCTTTCTTT.

The chain has TRBV28 and TRBJ2-5; D gene ambiguous. This CDR3 is built from 14 residues. Germline CDR1 and CDR2: MDHEN and SYDVKM. Trimming removed 2 bases at V and 5 bases at J, with 12 bases between. The CDR3 nucleotides read TGTGCCAGCAGTTTAGTATTAGCACGGGAGACCCAGTACTTC. Encoded protein: CASSLVLARETQYF. Based on the CDR3 plus reference TRBV28 and TRBJ2-5, the full variable domain is DVKVTQSSRYLVKRTGEKVFLECVQDMDHENMFWYRQDPGLGLRLIYFSYDVKMKEKGDIPEGYSVSREKKERFSLILESASTNQTSMYLCASSLVLARETQYFGPGTRLLVL.

CDR3: CASSWTVGSSYNSPLHF. DNA of the CDR3: TGTGCCAGCAGCTGGACGGTCGGGAGCTCCTATAATTCACCCCTCCACTTT. The V call is TRBV5-6, the J call TRBJ1-6; D is undetermined. The CDR3 covers 17 residues. Deletions cut 3 bases from V and 0 bases from J, with 13 bases between. Germline-derived CDR1 and CDR2 are SGHDT and YYEEEE.

This clone has only a few counts. This chain joins TRBV5-6 and TRBJ2-5; D possibly corresponds to TRBD2 (6 bases). Germline loops: CDR1 SGHDT, CDR2 YYEEEE. Deletions cut 0 bases from V and 0 bases from J, with 12 bases between. The CDR3 sequence is 16 residues long. The CDR3 is CASSLVSGGNQETQYF. CDR3 bases: TGTGCCAGCAGCTTGGTGAGTGGGGGGAACCAAGAGACCCAGTACTTC.

CDR3 nucleotide sequence: TGTGCCAGCAAGGAGGGAAACTGGGATTACACCTTC. Its protein is CASKEGNWDYTF. The genes are TRBV6-5 and TRBJ1-2; D uncertain. The germline V gene encodes CDR1 MNHEY and CDR2 SVGAGI. Trimming cost V 7 bases and J 11 bases, with 17 bases left between them. CDR3 length: 12 residues.

The genes are TRBV9 and TRBJ1-3; D is ambiguous. The CDR3 covers 15 residues. V dropped 0 bases and J dropped 0 bases, with 7 bases sitting between them. Germline V gene data show CDR1 as SGDLS and CDR2 as YYNGEE. CDR3 coding DNA: TGTGCCAGCAGCGTAGAATCCGTCTCTGGAAACACCATATATTTT. The encoded protein is CASSVESVSGNTIYF. Full variable domain (rest looked up from reference TRBV9 and TRBJ1-3): DSGVTQTPKHLITATGQRVTLRCSPRSGDLSVYWYQQSLDQGLQFLIQYYNGEERAKGNILERFSAQQFPDLHSELNLSSLELGDSALYFCASSVESVSGNTIYFGEGSWLTVV.

The CDR3 loop is CASSLGQGEQFF. Here the CDR3 DNA reads TGTGCCAGCAGTTTGGGACAGGGTGAGCAGTTCTTC. The chain recombines TRBV27 with TRBJ2-1, with 9 positions matching TRBD1. Per the germline V gene, CDR1 is MNHEY and CDR2 is SMNVEV (reference sequence). The CDR3 covers 12 residues. Trimming took 3 bases from V and 9 from J; bases not matched to a gene: 0.

The genes are TRBV30 and TRBJ2-7, with 10 bases identical to TRBD1. CDR3 length equals 15 residues. Germline V CDR1 and CDR2: GTSNPN, SVGIG (reference sequence). The V segment lost 2 bases and the J segment 2 bases; nucleotides outside the gene matches: 6. CDR3 residues: CAWSKRDRGTYEQYF. The CDR3 DNA is TGTGCCTGGAGTAAACGGGACAGGGGAACCTACGAGCAGTACTTC.

The rearrangement links TRBV27 to TRBJ2-7; no clear D gene. The germline V and J ends were trimmed by 5 bases and 0 bases, with 20 bases remaining between them. Per germline, CDR1 MNHEY and CDR2 SMNVEV (reference sequence). The CDR3 consists of 17 residues. The CDR3 sequence is CASSAIVGSSSSYEQYF. DNA for the CDR3: TGTGCCAGCAGTGCTATCGTAGGTAGCTCCAGCTCCTACGAGCAGTACTTC.

The CDR3 region is CASSLRQVANEKLFF. The CDR3 coding sequence is TGTGCCAGCAGTCTCCGACAGGTGGCGAACGAAAAACTGTTTTTT. This chain uses TRBV2 with TRBJ1-4, with D possibly matching TRBD1 (6 bases). V was trimmed by 5 bases and J by 8 bases, leaving 18 bases between them. Germline lookup yields CDR1 SNHLY and CDR2 FYNNEI. This CDR3 has 15 amino acids.

The J gene is TRBJ2-7, the V gene TRBV5-6, with D unresolved. Trimming removed 2 bases from V and 4 bases from J, with 16 bases in between. The CDR3 covers 15 residues. The germline gives CDR1 SGHDT, CDR2 YYEEEE. The CDR3 DNA follows: TGTGCCAGCAGCTTTGTATCTGTGGCGGCGTACGAGCAGTACTTC. Its translation: CASSFVSVAAYEQYF.

This clone appeared a few times. V is TRBV14 and J is TRBJ1-2; no definite D call. The CDR3 totals 13 residues. Trimming took off 1 base at V and 10 bases at J, with 13 bases between the two ends. The germline gives CDR1 SGHDN, CDR2 FVKESK. The CDR3 sequence is CASSQVRGLPYTF. The CDR3 DNA reads TGTGCCAGCAGCCAAGTACGGGGTTTGCCCTACACCTTC.

This sequence joins TRBV19 and TRBJ1-1; no firm D call. This CDR3 is 14 amino acids long. Germline-derived CDR1 and CDR2 are LNHDA and SQIVND (reference sequence). The V gene lost 6 bases and the J gene lost 2 bases, with 13 bases spanning the gap. CDR3: CASRKKSVNTEAFF. The CDR3 DNA reads TGTGCCAGTAGAAAGAAGTCGGTCAACACTGAAGCTTTCTTT. The entire variable domain, with the rest obtained from reference TRBV19 and TRBJ1-1, is as follows: DGGITQSPKYLFRKEGQNVTLSCEQNLNHDAMYWYRQDPGQGLRLIYYSQIVNDFQKGDIAEGYSVSREKKESFPLTVTSAQKNPTAFYLCASRKKSVNTEAFFGQGTRLTVV.

This rearrangement joins TRBV4-2 to TRBJ2-2; 11 bases fit TRBD2. V trimming: 4 bases; J trimming: 1 base; junction bases outside the gene matches: 11. Germline assignment: CDR1 LGHNA and CDR2 YNFKEQ. The CDR3 runs 19 residues. This chain's CDR3 is CASSLGMASGGLNTGELFF. The CDR3 coding sequence is TGTGCCAGCAGCCTCGGGATGGCTAGCGGGGGGTTGAACACCGGGGAGCTGTTTTTT.

The chain employs TRBV7-2 and TRBJ2-7; TRBD2 aligns across 10 bases. V lost 5 bases to trimming and J lost 4 bases; unmatched junction nucleotides: 11. This CDR3 has 16 amino acids. The germline gives CDR1 SGHTA, CDR2 FQGNSA. The CDR3 protein is CASSVVAGTSVYEQYF. The DNA for the CDR3 is TGTGCCAGCAGCGTAGTGGCCGGGACTAGCGTGTACGAGCAGTACTTC.

This rearrangement joins TRBV2 to TRBJ1-1, with D tentatively TRBD1 (5 bases). V lost 6 bases to trimming and J lost 6 bases, with 8 bases between them. The CDR3 covers 11 residues. Germline V gene sequence: CDR1 SNHLY, CDR2 FYNNEI. The CDR3: CASRRGPEAFF. The CDR3 bases are TGTGCCAGCAGGCGGGGCCCTGAAGCTTTCTTT.

The chain combines TRBV27 with TRBJ1-5; no clear D. Trimming removed 5 bases from V and 9 bases from J, with 17 bases in between. The germline gives CDR1 MNHEY, CDR2 SMNVEV (reference sequence). The CDR3 contains 14 residues. In DNA, the CDR3 is TGTGCCAGCAGTCCAACACCCTCCGGCGGGCCCCAGCATTTT. Protein product: CASSPTPSGGPQHF.

V gene TRBV5-7 combines with J gene TRBJ1-1, with 10 bases that match TRBD1. TRBV5-7 is an ORF, with its function uncertain. Trimming at V came to 4 bases and at J to 4 bases, leaving 16 bases not matched to a gene. This CDR3 comprises 18 residues. CDR3 loop: CASSGTGDWGVLGTEAFF. The CDR3 nucleotides read TGTGCCAGCAGCGGGACAGGGGACTGGGGGGTTTTGGGCACTGAAGCTTTCTTT.

This clone was observed once. The chain combines TRBV11-3 with TRBJ1-1; no firm D call. This CDR3 region has 13 residues. Germline lookup yields CDR1 SGHNT and CDR2 YENEEA. Trimming left V 1 base short and J 1 base short, with 4 bases between. The CDR3 DNA reads as TGTGCCAGCAGCTTAGGCAGGAACACTGAAGCTTTCTTT. It yields the protein CASSLGRNTEAFF. Complete variable domain (other parts from reference TRBV11-3 and TRBJ1-1): EAGVVQSPRYKIIEKKQPVAFWCNPISGHNTLYWYLQNLGQGPELLIRYENEEAVDDSQLPKDRFSAERLKGVDSTLKIQPAELGDSAVYLCASSLGRNTEAFFGQGTRLTVV.

The rearrangement uses TRBV5-5 and TRBJ1-2; TRBD1 aligns across 10 bases. CDR1 is SGHKS and CDR2 is YYEKEE in the germline V gene (reference sequence). The CDR3 sequence is 14 residues long. V shed 4 bases and J 7 bases; nucleotides not matched to a gene: 7. The CDR3 loop reads CASSPRQGAGGYTF. CDR3 coding DNA: TGTGCCAGCAGCCCAAGACAGGGGGCGGGTGGCTACACCTTC.

This chain links TRBV6-6 with TRBJ1-6, with a tentative D call TRBD1 (5 bases). Germline V gives CDR1 MNHNY, CDR2 SVGAGI (reference sequence). The V end lost 5 bases, the J end lost 7 bases, and 15 bases lay between the germline ends. This CDR3 is 15 amino acids long. The CDR3 region is CASSTLDRWNSPLHF. For the CDR3, the DNA is TGTGCCAGCAGTACCCTCGACAGATGGAATTCACCCCTCCACTTT.

V and J are TRBV7-6 and TRBJ2-7; 7 nucleotides line up with TRBD1. This CDR3 region has 13 residues. V gave up 5 bases and J gave up 3 bases; unmatched junction bases: 4. Germline lookup yields CDR1 SGHVS and CDR2 FNYEAQ. In DNA, the CDR3 is TGTGCCAGCAGCCACAGGGGAAACTACGAGCAGTACTTC. Protein product: CASSHRGNYEQYF.

The V and J genes are TRBV9 and TRBJ1-5; D is unclear. V shed 4 bases and J shed 7 bases, with 18 bases lying between them. This CDR3 comprises 15 residues. CDR1 and CDR2 (germline): SGDLS, YYNGEE. The CDR3 nucleotides are TGTGCCAGCAGCTTAGCAGCGGGGAACCCCCAGCCCCAGCATTTT. It specifies CASSLAAGNPQPQHF.

This clone was seen more than once but under ten times. The V call is TRBV5-1, the J call TRBJ2-7; 7 bases match TRBD2. CDR1 SGHRS and CDR2 YFSETQ come from the germline V gene. Trimming took 0 bases from V and 5 from J; bases not matched to a gene: 11. The CDR3 loop spans 16 amino acids. The CDR3 sequence is CASSLDGGRTFDEQYF. The CDR3 DNA is TGCGCCAGCAGCTTGGATGGCGGGAGAACCTTTGACGAGCAGTACTTC.

The rearrangement uses TRBV23-1 and TRBJ2-2, with 11 bases identical to TRBD2. TRBV23-1 counts as an open reading frame of uncertain function. V lost 11 bases, J lost 3 bases, and 5 bases stayed unmatched. The CDR3 runs to 14 residues. This CDR3 is CASTSGIYTGELFF. The CDR3 region has the DNA TGCGCCTCGACTAGCGGGATATACACCGGGGAGCTGTTTTTT.